This paragraph covers one T cell receptor (beta chain) sequence. Germline V gene lookup returns CDR1 MNHNY and CDR2 SVGAGI (reference sequence). V dropped 5 bases and J dropped 1 base, with 14 bases sitting between them. The CDR3 is 15 residues long. Per the authors' pipeline: The assay estimated nucleated cells by amplifying reference gene primers. This table comes from immunoSEQ multiplex PCR, and its TCRdb copy is limited to in-frame clones, with some not included. V and J calls and clone size are those listed in that table; D and trimming were worked out from the DNA. The sample includes 120,000 to 150,000 clones, about 85% of them seen just once. This sample is part of a study of blood T cell repertoires in COVID-19. Across the study: Sites in the United States, Italy and Spain provided acute and convalescent COVID-19 samples. The analysed material was cDNA or gDNA that came from T cells, B-cell-depleted T cells, or PBMCs.

The J gene is TRBJ2-5, the V gene TRBV6-6; D may be TRBD1 (6 bases). The specimen was peripheral blood. This TCR derives from a human donor in a cohort sampled during active COVID-19. CDR3 amino acids: CASSTRTVLQETQYF. The DNA of the CDR3 is TGTGCCAGCAGTACAAGGACAGTTCTCCAAGAGACCCAGTACTTC.